One and the same sample provided the 3 T cell receptor beta chains below, sequenced in a study of shared clonotypes between healthy human individuals (TCRdb year 2020). CD8 naive samples were CD45RO-negative cells positively selected for CCR7, giving a CD45RA+CCR7+ population that excluded TemRA cells. Library preparation employed the immunoSEQ multiplex PCR assay. TCRdb mirrors the immuneACCESS table, restricted to in-frame sequences. Some clones are absent from its copies; in checked studies, under half trace to an unresolved V gene, and the reason for the others is unknown. In all, the sample holds around 2,000,000 clones, and just under 95% of those were seen once. In total, the top ten clones hold 0.9% to 1.5% of the sample. The material sequenced was naive CD8+ T cells sorted from blood. Read against the paper, the sample's cell subset or site label means: CD45RA+CCR7+. The receptors were gathered from a man aged 18 to 29 in good health.

V gene TRBV9 combines with J gene TRBJ2-3; D might be TRBD1 or TRBD2, each matching 5 bases. V was clipped by 3 bases and J by 3 bases, with 17 bases between them. CDR3 size: 16 residues. Germline V gene data show CDR1 as SGDLS and CDR2 as YYNGEE. CDR3 bases: TGTGCCAGCAGCGCCGGGGATTTTGGGGGAACAGATACGCAGTATTTT. Amino acid sequence: CASSAGDFGGTDTQYF.

The chain carries TRBV28 and TRBJ1-5; D is ambiguous. The germline gives CDR1 MDHEN, CDR2 SYDVKM. CDR3 length: 14 residues. Trimming pared 2 bases from V and 7 bases from J, leaving 12 bases between. The chain's CDR3 is CASSLPPGRQPQHF. Written as DNA, the CDR3 is TGTGCCAGCAGTTTACCCCCGGGCCGGCAGCCCCAGCATTTT.

This chain connects TRBV21-1 to TRBJ2-7; TRBD1, the D gene given by the table, was not confirmed from the DNA. TRBV21-1 is a pseudogene. The CDR3 is 19 residues long. This CDR3 is CASSVRRGTGAPSVYEQYF. Written as DNA, the CDR3 is TGTGCCAGCAGCGTAAGAAGGGGGACAGGGGCGCCCTCGGTCTACGAGCAGTACTTC.